This TCR beta chain was sequenced for a study of T cell responses to AZD1222 COVID-19 vaccine (dated by TCRdb to the early 2020s). Describing the broader study: TCR sequencing covered more than 230 trial participants: approximately 200 given two doses of AZD1222 and 26 given two doses of MenACWY control vaccine. Trial participants were enrolled into age subgroups of 18-55, 56-69 and 70-plus years, which contained 148, 28 and 57 TCR-sequenced participants, respectively. What the work shows at the level of the full study, not this receptor alone: Conclusions about previously exposed vaccinees were limited because only six AZD1222 recipients were SARS-CoV-2 seropositive at baseline. After two AZD1222 doses, both the breadth and the depth of spike-specific TCRs were significantly higher than at day 0 and than in MenACWY recipients. Participants were mostly white British, with more females than males. The authors suggested clonal diversity may have been underestimated. Vaccine-associated CD4 TCRs spanned the whole spike protein, with dominant responses in regions 160-218 and 743-854. Reportedly, close to half of the unique spike-specific TCRs recognized epitopes lying outside the regions that are mutated in the B.1.351 and B.1.1.7 variants. Because no samples from the day 14 peak response were available, repertoires could be characterized only after the peak T cell response. In the small 56-69-year group, the increase in depth fell short of significance, most likely because of low power.

About this clone itself: The antigen this receptor binds is unknown. Qualities for individual bases were not recorded, and no much larger clone is one base off.

The time point label here, explained by the study, means: about 28 days (+/-7) after the second vaccine dose. AZD1222 recipients with second doses at about 4 weeks or about 12 weeks were pooled, because spike-specific TCR depth and breadth did not differ between schedules. Vaccinee samples were obtained from the UK trials COV001 and COV002, which included a single-blind randomized controlled phase 2/3 trial of AZD1222 (ChAdOx1 nCoV-19) in healthy adults. For TCRbeta chain sequencing, PBMC samples from trial participants were taken at day 0 and at day 28 after the second dose. Inclusive of the bounding cysteine and phenylalanine, the CDR3 is 13 residues long. Here the CDR3 DNA is all that survives: 39 bases in frame from base 1. Deletion took 3 bases off V and 6 bases off J, with a span of 11 bases between the germline ends. CDR1 and CDR2 (MDHEN, SYDVKM) derive from the germline V gene. The CDR3 regions of human TCRbeta chains were analyzed by immunosequencing. Under the source paper's analysis protocol: Repertoire TCRs were matched against a reference library of SARS-CoV-2-specific TCRs generated with the MIRA antigen-specificity platform. Breadth was defined as the fraction of unique TCRs that were SARS-CoV-2-associated. Depth was defined as the fraction of total T cells that were SARS-CoV-2-associated. Using the MIRA data, every spike-specific TCR was mapped to the spike region that the TCR reacted to and assigned to either a CD4 or a CD8 class. Log10-transformed breadth and depth values were compared by one-way ANOVA with Sidak's multiple comparisons tests. Held by TCRdb, this immuneACCESS table contains in-frame sequences only and omits some clones. Under half of the omission traces to an unresolved V gene where checked; the cause of the rest is unknown. The D gene and trimming were derived from the DNA, and the V and J assignments and clone size from that table. The sample includes about 120,000 clones, with more than 70% observed a single time. Jointly, the top ten make up approximately 15% of the sample.

This sequence uses TRBV28 and TRBJ1-2; there is no confident call for the D gene. The clonotype originates from an adult who received the AZD1222 COVID-19 vaccine. Material: peripheral blood, obtained 28 days after the second AZD1222 dose. At the DNA level, the sequence is TGTGCCAGCAGTTTCATCAGTATCAATGGCTACACCTTC. The resulting protein is CASSFISINGYTF.